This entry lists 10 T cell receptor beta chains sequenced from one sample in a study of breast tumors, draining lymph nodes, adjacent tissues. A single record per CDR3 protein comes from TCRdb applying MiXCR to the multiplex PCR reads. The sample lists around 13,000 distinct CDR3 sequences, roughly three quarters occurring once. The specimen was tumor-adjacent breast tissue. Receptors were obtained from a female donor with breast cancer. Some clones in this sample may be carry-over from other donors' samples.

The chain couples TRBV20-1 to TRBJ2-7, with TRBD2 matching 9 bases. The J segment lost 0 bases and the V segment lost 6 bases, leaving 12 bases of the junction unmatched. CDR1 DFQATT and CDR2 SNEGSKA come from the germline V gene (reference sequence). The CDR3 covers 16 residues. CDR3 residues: CSAGGGLARNSYEQYF. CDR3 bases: TGCAGTGCCGGCGGTGGACTAGCGAGAAACTCCTACGAGCAGTACTTC.

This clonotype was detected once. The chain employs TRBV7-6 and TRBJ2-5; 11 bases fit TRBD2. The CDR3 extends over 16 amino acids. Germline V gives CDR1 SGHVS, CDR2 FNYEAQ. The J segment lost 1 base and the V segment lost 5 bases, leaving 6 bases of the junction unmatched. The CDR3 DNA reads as TGTGCCAGCAGCGTGGGACTAGCGGAATCCCAAGAGACCCAGTACTTC. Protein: CASSVGLAESQETQYF.

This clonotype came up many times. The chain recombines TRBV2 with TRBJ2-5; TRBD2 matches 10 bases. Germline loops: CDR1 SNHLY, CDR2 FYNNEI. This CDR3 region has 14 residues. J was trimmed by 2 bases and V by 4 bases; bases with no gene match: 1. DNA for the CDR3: TGTGCCAGCAGTGGGACTAGCGGACAAGAGACCCAGTACTTC. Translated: CASSGTSGQETQYF. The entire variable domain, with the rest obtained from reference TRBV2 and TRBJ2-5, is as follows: EPEVTQTPSHQVTQMGQEVILRCVPISNHLYFYWYRQILGQKVEFLVSFYNNEISEKSEIFDDQFSVERPDGSNFTLKIRSTKLEDSAMYFCASSGTSGQETQYFGPGTRLLVL.

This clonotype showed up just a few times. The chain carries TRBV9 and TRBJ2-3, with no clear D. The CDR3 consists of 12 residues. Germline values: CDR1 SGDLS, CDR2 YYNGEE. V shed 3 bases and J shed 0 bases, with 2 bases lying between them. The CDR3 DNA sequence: TGTGCCAGCAGCGGGAGCACAGATACGCAGTATTTT. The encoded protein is CASSGSTDTQYF.

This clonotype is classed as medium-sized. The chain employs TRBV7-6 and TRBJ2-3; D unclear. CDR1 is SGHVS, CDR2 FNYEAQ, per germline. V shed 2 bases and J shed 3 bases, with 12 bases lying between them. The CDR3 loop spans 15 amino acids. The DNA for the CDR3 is TGTGCCAGCAGCTTAAACCCCGATGGTACAGATACGCAGTATTTT. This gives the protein CASSLNPDGTDTQYF.

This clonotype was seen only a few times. In DNA form, the CDR3 reads TGCGCCAGCAGCCAAGATGTAGCCCTAGCGGTACCTACCTACAATGAGCAGTTCTTC. Translation: CASSQDVALAVPTYNEQFF. The chain has TRBV4-1 and TRBJ2-1; 7 nucleotides align to TRBD2. CDR1 is MGHRA, CDR2 YSYEKL, per germline. The CDR3 runs to 19 residues. V shed 0 bases, J shed 2 bases, and the junction held 13 bases outside the gene matches.

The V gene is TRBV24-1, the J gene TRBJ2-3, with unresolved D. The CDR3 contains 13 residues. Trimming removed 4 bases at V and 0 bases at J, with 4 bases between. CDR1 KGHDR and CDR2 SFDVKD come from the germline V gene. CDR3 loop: CATSEESTDTQYF. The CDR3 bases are TGTGCCACCAGTGAGGAGAGCACAGATACGCAGTATTTT.

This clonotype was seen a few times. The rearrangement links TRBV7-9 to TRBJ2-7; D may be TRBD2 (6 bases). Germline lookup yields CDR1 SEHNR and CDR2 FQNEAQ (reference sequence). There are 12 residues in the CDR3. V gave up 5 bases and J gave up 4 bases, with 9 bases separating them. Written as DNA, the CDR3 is TGTGCCAGCAGCCTTAGCGGATACGAGCAGTACTTC. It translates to CASSLSGYEQYF. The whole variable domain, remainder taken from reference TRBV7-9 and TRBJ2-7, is DTGVSQNPRHKITKRGQNVTFRCDPISEHNRLYWYRQTLGQGPEFLTYFQNEAQLEKSRLLSDRFSAERPKGSFSTLEIQRTEQGDSAMYLCASSLSGYEQYFGPGTRLTVT.

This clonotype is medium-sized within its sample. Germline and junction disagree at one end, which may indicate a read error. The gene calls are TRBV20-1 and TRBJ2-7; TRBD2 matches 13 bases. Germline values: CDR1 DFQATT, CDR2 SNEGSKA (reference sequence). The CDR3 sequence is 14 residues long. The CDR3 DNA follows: TGCAGTGCCAGAGGACTAGCGGGAGTCTACGAGCAGTACTTC. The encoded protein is CSARGLAGVYEQYF.

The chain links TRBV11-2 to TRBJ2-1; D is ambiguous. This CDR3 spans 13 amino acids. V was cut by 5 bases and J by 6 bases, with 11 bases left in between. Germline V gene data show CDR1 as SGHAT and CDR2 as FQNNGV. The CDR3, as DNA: TGTGCCAGCAGCCCCCTCATACCCAATGAGCAGTTCTTC. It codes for CASSPLIPNEQFF. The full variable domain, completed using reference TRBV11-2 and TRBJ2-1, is EAGVAQSPRYKIIEKRQSVAFWCNPISGHATLYWYQQILGQGPKLLIQFQNNGVVDDSQLPKDRFSAERLKGVDSTLKIQPAKLEDSAVYLCASSPLIPNEQFFGPGTRLTVL.